The rows below give T cell receptor beta chains drawn from one sample of a study of T cell responses to AZD1222 COVID-19 vaccine. Produced via immunoSEQ multiplex PCR; TCRdb's table is partial and in-frame only. This repertoire shows under 80,000 clones, approximately 88% found once; its top ten account for roughly 20%. The specimen comprised peripheral blood, sampled on day 0 of AZD1222 vaccination. Every receptor here comes from an adult in good health. Both conserved end residues are part of each CDR3. The D gene is left open where the match is weak.

TRBJ1-1 | TRBV21-1 | . | TGTGCCAGCAGTGGGTCGGAGAACACTGAAGCTTTCTTT | CASSGSENTEAFF
TRBJ2-7 | TRBV28 | . | TGTGCCAGCAGAACGGGGGGCCTCTACGAGCAGTACTTC | CASRTGGLYEQYF
TRBJ1-2 | TRBV5-3 | TRBD1 | TGTGCCAGAAGCTTCGGTCGTTTGTGGACAGGATACTATGGCTACACCTTC | CARSFGRLWTGYYGYTF
TRBJ2-3 | TRBV18 | . | TGTGCCAGCTCGCCGAGCGGGAGCACAGATACGCAGTATTTT | CASSPSGSTDTQYF
TRBJ1-4 | TRBV6-5 | . | TGTGCCAGCAAAAGGGGAGTTGGAGAAAAACTGTTTTTT | CASKRGVGEKLFF
TRBJ1-4 | TRBV27 | TRBD1 | TGTGCCAGCAGCCTGACAGGGGGAGGTGAAAAACTGTTTTTT | CASSLTGGGEKLFF
TRBJ1-3 | TRBV2 | . | TGTGCCAGCAGTGTAGGGGGGGCCCATGGAAACACCATATATTTT | CASSVGGAHGNTIYF
TRBJ2-1 | TRBV11-2 | TRBD2 | TGTGCCAGCAGCACCGGGACTAGCTCGATTAATGAGCAGTTCTTC | CASSTGTSSINEQFF
TRBJ1-4 | TRBV7-9 | TRBD1 | TGTGCCGGAAAGGACAGGGGGCAAGGAGGCGAACTGTTTTTT | CAGKDRGQGGELFF
TRBJ2-3 | TRBV9 | . | TGTGCCAGCAGCCCCCAACCACTGGCGAGCACAGATACGCAGTATTTT | CASSPQPLASTDTQYF
TRBJ2-2 | TRBV9 | . | TGTGCCAGCACCCCGACAGGGAACACCGGGGAGCTGTTTTTT | CASTPTGNTGELFF
TRBJ1-4 | TRBV10-3 | . | TGTGCCATCAGTGAGTCGATCAGGGAGACCGAAAAACTGTTTTTT | CAISESIRETEKLFF
TRBJ1-1 | TRBV18 | . | TGTGCCAGCTCACCTCAACGGGAAATGAACACTGAAGCTTTCTTT | CASSPQREMNTEAFF